This is a list of T cell receptor beta chains from one sample in a study of CD8+CD57+ T cells in acquired aplastic anemia. TCRdb passed the reads through MiXCR, listing each CDR3 protein once. Of about 180,000 distinct CDR3 sequences listed, 50% to 65% are singletons. The sample was sorted CD4+, CD8+, or CD8+CD57+ T cells (not recorded which) from PBMCs. The receptors derive from a human donor with aplastic anemia. CDR3s include the opening cysteine and the closing phenylalanine or tryptophan.

V gene | CDR3 protein
TRBV2 | CASSEARLPQHF
TRBV7-9 | CASSYKGQGSAAFF
TRBV10-2 | CASSYTGGTRGGGLFF
TRBV5-6 | CASSYLGTGFSREQYF
TRBV2 | CASSEEAFVTSGFTDTQYF
TRBV18 | CASSPYGGGYTEAFF
TRBV7-9 | CASRDRTPTEAFF
TRBV6-6 | CASSSLGQFDEQYF
TRBV6-1 | CASSEGGFGEQYF
TRBV5-1 | CASSWGASGTGEQYF